Reported below is one T cell receptor beta chain. It has no known antigen specificity. No quality values exist for individual bases; no much larger clone is one base distant. The CDR3 regions of human TCRbeta chains were analyzed by immunosequencing. The study's processing was this. Repertoire TCRs were checked for matches against a reference library of SARS-CoV-2-specific TCRs that had been generated using the MIRA antigen-specificity platform. Breadth meant the fraction of unique TCRs that were SARS-CoV-2-associated, whereas depth meant the fraction of total T cells that were SARS-CoV-2-associated. Each spike-specific TCR was assigned to its reactive spike region and to a CD4 or CD8 class using the MIRA data. Log10-transformed breadth and depth values were compared by one-way ANOVA with Sidak's multiple comparisons tests. TCRdb mirrors the immuneACCESS table, restricted to in-frame sequences. Some clones are absent from its copies; in checked studies, under half trace to an unresolved V gene, and the reason for the others is unknown. V, J and clone size were drawn from that table, and D and trimming were deduced from the DNA. The sample has about 70,000 clones on record, 85% of them singletons. Together, the top ten hold about a fifth of the sample.

Counted from cysteine to phenylalanine, this CDR3 has 15 amino acids. Only CDR3 DNA is held: 45 bases, read in frame from base 1. V is clipped by 6 bases and J by 7 bases, and the sequence between their germline boundaries is 19 bases long. The germline V gene specifies WSHSY as CDR1 and SAAADI as CDR2. The sample comes from a study of T cell responses to AZD1222 COVID-19 vaccine listed by TCRdb under 2021. Broadly, across the study: AZD1222 recipients with second doses at about 4 weeks or about 12 weeks were pooled, because spike-specific TCR depth and breadth did not differ between schedules. A total of 233 trial participants underwent TCR sequencing, of whom 200 to 220 received two doses of AZD1222 and some 25 received two doses of the MenACWY control vaccine. Trial participants were enrolled into age subgroups of 18-55, 56-69 and 70-plus years, which contained approximately 150, 28 and 58 TCR-sequenced participants, respectively.

The time point label here, explained by the study, means: baseline before first vaccination. The vaccinee samples were drawn from two UK trials, COV001 and COV002, one of which was a single-blind randomized controlled phase 2/3 trial testing AZD1222 (ChAdOx1 nCoV-19) in healthy adults. Trial participant PBMC samples were collected at day 0 and day 28 after the second dose for TCRbeta chain sequencing. Study-wide conclusions, independent of this receptor: Reportedly, close to half of the unique spike-specific TCRs recognized epitopes lying outside the regions that are mutated in the B.1.351 and B.1.1.7 variants. After two AZD1222 doses, both the breadth and the depth of spike-specific TCRs were significantly higher than at day 0 and than in MenACWY recipients. The 56-69-year group was small, and its depth increase did not reach significance, likely because of low power. Conclusions about previously exposed vaccinees are limited, since just five to seven AZD1222 recipients were seropositive for SARS-CoV-2 at baseline. Because no day 14 peak-response samples were available, the repertoires could be characterized only after the peak T cell response. The vaccine-associated CD4 TCRs covered the entire spike protein, and the dominant responses fell in regions 160-218 and 743-854. Most participants were white British and females outnumbered males, and the authors suggested that clonal diversity may have been underestimated.

The source of this sequence is an adult in good health. This sequence uses TRBV10-2 and TRBJ2-1; TRBD2 is a weak D gene call, 5 bases matching. The material sequenced was peripheral blood, taken on day 0 of AZD1222 vaccination. The bases read TGCGCCAGCAGACTAGGAACTAGTGGGGTGAATGAGCAGTTCTTC. The encoded protein is CASRLGTSGVNEQFF.